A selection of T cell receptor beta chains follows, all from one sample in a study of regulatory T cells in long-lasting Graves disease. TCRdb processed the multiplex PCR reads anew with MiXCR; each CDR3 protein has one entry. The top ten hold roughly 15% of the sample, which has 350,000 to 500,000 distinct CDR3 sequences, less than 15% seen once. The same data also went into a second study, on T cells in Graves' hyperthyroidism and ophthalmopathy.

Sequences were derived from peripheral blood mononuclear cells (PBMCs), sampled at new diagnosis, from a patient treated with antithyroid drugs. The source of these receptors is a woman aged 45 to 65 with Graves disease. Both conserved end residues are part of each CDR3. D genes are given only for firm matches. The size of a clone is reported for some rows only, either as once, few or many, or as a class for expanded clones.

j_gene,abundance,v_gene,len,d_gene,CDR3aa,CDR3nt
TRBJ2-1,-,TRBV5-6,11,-,CASSPTGEQFF,TGTGCCAGCAGCCCGACGGGTGAGCAGTTCTTC
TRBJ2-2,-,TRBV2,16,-,CARRDSPLENTGELFF,TGTGCCAGGCGGGACAGCCCACTGGAGAACACCGGGGAGCTGTTTTTT
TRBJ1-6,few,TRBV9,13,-,CASSPWDYSPLHF,TGTGCCAGCAGCCCGTGGGACTATTCACCCCTCCACTTT
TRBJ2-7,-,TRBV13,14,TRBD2,CASRLRTSAYEQYF,TGTGCCAGCAGACTCAGGACTAGCGCCTACGAGCAGTACTTC
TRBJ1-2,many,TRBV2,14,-,CASSDRTASYGYTF,TGTGCCAGCAGTGATCGGACAGCCTCCTATGGCTACACCTTC
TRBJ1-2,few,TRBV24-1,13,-,CATSDRDKYGYTF,TGTGCCACCAGTGACCGGGACAAGTATGGCTACACCTTC
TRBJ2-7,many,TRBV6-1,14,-,CASSLTGLHYEQYF,TGTGCCAGCAGTCTCACGGGACTGCACTACGAGCAGTACTTC
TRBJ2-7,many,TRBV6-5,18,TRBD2,CASSYSSPLAGGPYEQYF,TGTGCCAGCAGTTACTCTTCTCCGCTAGCGGGAGGGCCCTACGAGCAGTACTTC
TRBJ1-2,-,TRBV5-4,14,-,CASSVGGGTDGYTF,TGTGCCAGCAGCGTGGGGGGCGGGACGGATGGCTACACCTTC
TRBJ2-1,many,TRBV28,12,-,CASTSAYNEQFF,TGTGCCAGCACCTCAGCCTACAATGAGCAGTTCTTC
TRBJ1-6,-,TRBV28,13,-,CASRGIYNSPLHF,TGTGCCAGCCGGGGGATTTATAATTCACCCCTCCACTTT
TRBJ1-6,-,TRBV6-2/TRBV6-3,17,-,CASRTLSGSSYNSPLHF,TGTGCCAGCAGAACTCTATCAGGAAGCTCCTATAATTCACCCCTCCACTTT
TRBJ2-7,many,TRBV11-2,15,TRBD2,CASSPGLAGAYEQYF,TGTGCCAGCAGCCCCGGACTAGCGGGAGCATACGAGCAGTACTTC
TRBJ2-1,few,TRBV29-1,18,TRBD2,CSVEEPSGRLAGGDEQFF,TGCAGCGTTGAAGAGCCCTCTGGTCGGCTAGCGGGAGGAGATGAGCAGTTCTTC
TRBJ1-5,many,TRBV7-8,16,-,CASSSIVGTGNQPQHF,TGTGCCAGCAGCTCGATCGTGGGGACGGGGAATCAGCCCCAGCATTTT
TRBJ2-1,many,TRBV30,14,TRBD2,CAWYTSGRYNEQFF,TGTGCCTGGTACACTAGCGGGAGATACAATGAGCAGTTCTTC
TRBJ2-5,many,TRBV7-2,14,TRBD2,CASSPRLAQETQYF,TGTGCCAGCAGCCCTCGACTAGCGCAAGAGACCCAGTACTTC
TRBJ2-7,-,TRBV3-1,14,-,CASSPREHVYEQYF,TGTGCCAGCAGCCCCCGGGAGCACGTCTACGAGCAGTACTTC
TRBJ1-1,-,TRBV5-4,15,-,CASSSKTGADTEAFF,TGTGCCAGCAGCTCCAAGACAGGAGCTGACACTGAAGCTTTCTTT
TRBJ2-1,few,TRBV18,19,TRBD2,CASSHGLAGGLATYNEQFF,TGTGCCAGCTCTCACGGACTAGCGGGAGGTCTGGCTACCTACAATGAGCAGTTCTTC
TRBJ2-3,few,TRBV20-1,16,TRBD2,CSATRQSGGATDTQYF,TGCAGTGCTACCCGCCAATCGGGGGGAGCCACAGATACGCAGTATTTT
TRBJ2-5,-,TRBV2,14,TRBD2,CASSESGGQETQYF,TGTGCCAGCAGTGAATCGGGGGGCCAAGAGACCCAGTACTTC
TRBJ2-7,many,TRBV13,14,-,CASSWGTSSYEQYF,TGTGCCAGCAGTTGGGGGACTTCTTCCTACGAGCAGTACTTC
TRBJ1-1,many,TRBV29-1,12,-,CSVGRGAAEAFF,TGCAGCGTTGGAAGGGGGGCGGCTGAAGCTTTCTTT
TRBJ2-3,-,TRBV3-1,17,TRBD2,CASSPTTSGRGTDTQYF,TGTGCCAGCAGCCCGACGACTAGCGGGAGAGGGACAGATACGCAGTATTTT
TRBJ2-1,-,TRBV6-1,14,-,CASSETTNYNEQFF,TGTGCCAGCAGTGAAACGACTAATTACAATGAGCAGTTCTTC
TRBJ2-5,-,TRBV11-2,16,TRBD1,CASSLSTGDLQETQYF,TGTGCCAGCAGCCTATCGACAGGGGATCTACAAGAGACCCAGTACTTC
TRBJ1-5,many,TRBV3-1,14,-,CASSQTGGNQPQHF,TGTGCCAGCAGCCAAACCGGCGGCAATCAGCCCCAGCATTTT
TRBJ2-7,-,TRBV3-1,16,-,CASSKGDQGMSYEQYF,TGTGCCAGCAGCAAAGGGGACCAGGGGATGAGCTACGAGCAGTACTTC
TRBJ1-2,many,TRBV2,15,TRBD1,CASSSGQGENYGYTF,TGTGCCAGCAGTTCCGGACAGGGGGAAAACTATGGCTACACCTTC
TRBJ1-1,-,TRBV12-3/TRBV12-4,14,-,CASRPDGAGTEAFF,TGTGCCAGCAGACCCGACGGCGCGGGCACTGAAGCTTTCTTT
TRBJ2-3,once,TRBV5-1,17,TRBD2,CASSRRPRTSGTDTQYF,TGCGCCAGCAGTCGGAGGCCTCGGACTAGCGGCACAGATACGCAGTATTTT
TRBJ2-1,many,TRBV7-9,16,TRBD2,CASSLAGSGSSNEQFF,TGTGCCAGCAGCTTAGCGGGCAGCGGGAGTTCGAATGAGCAGTTCTTC